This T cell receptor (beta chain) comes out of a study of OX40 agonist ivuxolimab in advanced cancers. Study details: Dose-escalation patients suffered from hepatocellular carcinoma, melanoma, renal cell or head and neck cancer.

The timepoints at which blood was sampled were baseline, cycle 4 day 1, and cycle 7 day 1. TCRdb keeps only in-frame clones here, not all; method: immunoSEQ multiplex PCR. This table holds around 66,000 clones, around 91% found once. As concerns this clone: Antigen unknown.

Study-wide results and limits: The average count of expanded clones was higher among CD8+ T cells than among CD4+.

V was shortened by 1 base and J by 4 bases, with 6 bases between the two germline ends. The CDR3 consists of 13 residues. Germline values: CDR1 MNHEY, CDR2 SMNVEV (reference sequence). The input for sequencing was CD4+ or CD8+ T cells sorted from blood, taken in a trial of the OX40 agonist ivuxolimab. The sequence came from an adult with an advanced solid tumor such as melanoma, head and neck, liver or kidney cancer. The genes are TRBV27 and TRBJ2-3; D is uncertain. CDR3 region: CASSLFGADTQYF. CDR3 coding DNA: TGTGCCAGCAGTTTATTTGGCGCAGATACGCAGTATTTT.